This T cell receptor (beta chain) was captured in a study of immune evolution from preneoplasia to lung adenocarcinoma. Findings and caveats of the study: Top clone frequencies peaked in normal lung, apparently declining through invasive adenocarcinoma. Compared with EGFR-mutant or double wild-type lesions, KRAS-mutant nodules were more clonal.

The length of the CDR3 is 13 residues. Germline assignment: CDR1 MDHEN and CDR2 SYDVKM. V trimming: 7 bases; J trimming: 5 bases; junction bases outside the gene matches: 8. A word on this clone: The antigen is unknown.

Generated by immunoSEQ multiplex PCR, the TCRdb table keeps only in-frame clones and is missing some. The table records 9,000 to 10,000 clones, around 91% of them present only once. The gene calls are TRBV28 and TRBJ2-7; 7 nucleotides agree with TRBD1. The receptor comes from a person aged 70 to 85 with invasive lung adenocarcinoma. Material: FFPE invasive lung adenocarcinoma tissue. For the CDR3, the DNA is TGTGCCAGCACCGACAGGGTGAGCGACGAGCAGTACTTC. Its translation is CASTDRVSDEQYF.